These 25 T cell receptor beta chains share one sample of origin, sequenced in a study of siplizumab effects on memory and regulatory T cells. The table came from immunoSEQ multiplex PCR; TCRdb's copy has only in-frame clones and leaves some out. The table has 100,000 or so clones, approximately 91% seen once. Sequenced material: CD4+ T cells sorted from blood. Receptors originate from a human donor in good health. Some clones in this sample may be carry-over from other donors' samples.

The genes are TRBV23-1 and TRBJ2-1; the D is unclear. TRBV23-1 carries the ORF label, with uncertain function. The germline V and J ends were trimmed by 2 bases and 3 bases, with 20 bases remaining between them. The CDR3 totals 18 residues. The CDR3 sequence is CASSQPPRNRRVYNEQFF. The DNA for the CDR3 is TGCGCCAGCAGTCAACCACCTAGGAATAGGAGAGTCTACAATGAGCAGTTCTTC.

The CDR3 is CASSSHVIDREMNTEAFF. The CDR3 DNA follows: TGCGCCAGCAGCTCTCACGTAATTGACAGGGAAATGAACACTGAAGCTTTCTTT. The rearrangement links TRBV23-1 to TRBJ1-1, with 7 positions matching TRBD1. TRBV23-1 is recorded as an ORF, its role being uncertain. V lost 6 bases, J lost 0 bases, and 16 bases stayed unmatched. The length of the CDR3 is 18 residues.

This chain uses TRBV9 with TRBJ1-3; D gene unclear. V gave up 3 bases and J gave up 4 bases, with 8 bases separating them. The CDR3 extends over 13 amino acids. Germline CDR1 and CDR2: SGDLS and YYNGEE. The CDR3 nucleotides are TGTGCCAGCAGCGAAGACGGGGGAAACACCATATATTTT. Its translation: CASSEDGGNTIYF.

The chain employs TRBV5-8 and TRBJ2-5; no definite D call. V gave up 0 bases and J gave up 5 bases, with 11 bases separating them. The CDR3 sequence is 14 residues long. From germline, CDR1 is SGHTS and CDR2 YDEGEE. The CDR3 DNA follows: TGTGCCAGCAGCTTGGCCACCAACGGGGAGACCCAGTACTTC. It is translated as CASSLATNGETQYF.

This clone came up a few times. The genes are TRBV2 and TRBJ2-1; possibly TRBD1 for D (8 bases). This CDR3 comprises 15 residues. Trimming pared 8 bases from V and 4 bases from J, leaving 18 bases between. The germline V gene has CDR1 SNHLY and CDR2 FYNNEI. In DNA form, the CDR3 reads TGTGCCAGCGAGCTCAACAGGGGGGGTTACAATGAGCAGTTCTTC. Protein: CASELNRGGYNEQFF.

The table lists this clone with a count of one. The chain couples TRBV20-1 to TRBJ1-2; D gene uncertain. The CDR3 extends over 11 amino acids. V gave up 6 bases and J gave up 9 bases, with 14 bases separating them. Per germline, CDR1 DFQATT and CDR2 SNEGSKA (reference sequence). CDR3 in amino acids: CSAIINYRYTF. CDR3 bases: TGCAGTGCCATAATTAATTATCGCTACACCTTC.

The chain combines TRBV2 with TRBJ2-1; TRBD2 might be the D (6 bases). The CDR3 spans 15 residues. Looked up from germline, CDR1 is SNHLY and CDR2 is FYNNEI. Trimming took 7 bases from V and 7 from J, leaving 20 bases between them. Here the CDR3 DNA reads TGTGCCAGCAATCGGCGGGATGGTGGCGGGAATGAGCAGTTCTTC. Translated, it gives CASNRRDGGGNEQFF.

CDR3 nucleotide sequence: TGTGCCTGGAGTGTACCCCTAGTATCCTACGAGCAGTACTTC. It specifies CAWSVPLVSYEQYF. V and J are TRBV30 and TRBJ2-7, with D unresolved. Germline V gives CDR1 GTSNPN, CDR2 SVGIG (reference sequence). The CDR3 is 14 amino acids. Between the trimmed V and J ends, which lost 0 bases and 1 base, there was a span of 10 bases.

This chain links TRBV28 with TRBJ1-1; possible D gene TRBD1, 5 bases. Trimming removed 1 base at V and 4 bases at J, with 13 bases between. Germline-derived CDR1 and CDR2 are MDHEN and SYDVKM. The CDR3 is 15 residues long. The CDR3: CASSLSAWGSTEAFF. CDR3 bases: TGTGCCAGCAGTTTATCTGCTTGGGGGAGCACTGAAGCTTTCTTT.

This rearrangement joins TRBV7-9 to TRBJ1-1; D is possibly TRBD1 (5 bases). With 6 bases removed from V and 1 base from J, the gap between germline ends came to 12 bases. Germline V gene lookup returns CDR1 SEHNR and CDR2 FQNEAQ (reference sequence). The CDR3 is made up of 14 amino acids. CDR3 sequence (DNA): TGTGCCAGCAGTAGTTTGAGGGGGAACACTGAAGCTTTCTTT. This sequence encodes CASSSLRGNTEAFF. Based on the CDR3 plus reference TRBV7-9 and TRBJ1-1, the full variable domain is DTGVSQNPRHKITKRGQNVTFRCDPISEHNRLYWYRQTLGQGPEFLTYFQNEAQLEKSRLLSDRFSAERPKGSFSTLEIQRTEQGDSAMYLCASSSLRGNTEAFFGQGTRLTVV.

The chain combines TRBV19 with TRBJ2-1, with 7 positions matching TRBD1. The CDR3 is made up of 16 amino acids. Germline values: CDR1 LNHDA, CDR2 SQIVND (reference sequence). V shed 3 bases and J 1 base; nucleotides not matched to a gene: 6. This CDR3 reads CASSISGGVSYNEQFF. In DNA form, the CDR3 reads TGTGCCAGTAGTATCTCAGGGGGAGTATCCTACAATGAGCAGTTCTTC. The full variable domain, rest sourced from reference TRBV19 and TRBJ2-1, is DGGITQSPKYLFRKEGQNVTLSCEQNLNHDAMYWYRQDPGQGLRLIYYSQIVNDFQKGDIAEGYSVSREKKESFPLTVTSAQKNPTAFYLCASSISGGVSYNEQFFGPGTRLTVL.

The chain is built from TRBV7-3 and TRBJ2-7; 10 nucleotides agree with TRBD1. CDR1 and CDR2 from the germline V gene are SGHTA and FQGTGA. J was trimmed by 11 bases and V by 5 bases; bases with no gene match: 12. The CDR3 loop spans 14 amino acids. CDR3 nucleotide sequence: TGTGCCAGCAGCCTTCAGAGACAGGGGGCTATGGAGTACTTC. It encodes CASSLQRQGAMEYF.

The V and J genes are TRBV5-4 and TRBJ2-1; TRBD2 matches at 8 bases. V shed 3 bases and J 9 bases; nucleotides not matched to a gene: 11. The CDR3 contains 15 residues. Per germline, CDR1 SGHNT and CDR2 YYREEE (reference sequence). CDR3 loop: CASSYPGLGSGEQFF. Here the CDR3 DNA reads TGTGCCAGCAGCTATCCGGGACTAGGGTCCGGTGAGCAGTTCTTC.

This clone was recorded once. The V call is TRBV2, the J call TRBJ2-3; TRBD2 aligns across 7 bases. Germline CDR1 is SNHLY and CDR2 is FYNNEI. The CDR3 has 15 amino acids. With V trimmed by 5 bases and J by 3 bases, 8 bases remained unmatched. CDR3 sequence: CASSMREGRTDTQYF. The CDR3 region has the DNA TGTGCCAGCAGTATGAGGGAGGGCCGGACAGATACGCAGTATTTT.

CDR3 protein: CASSSMSDEQFF. CDR3 DNA sequence: TGTGCCAGCTCATCGATGTCGGATGAGCAGTTCTTC. This chain uses TRBV18 with TRBJ2-1, with D unresolved. V lost 5 bases, J lost 8 bases, and 10 bases lay in between. CDR1 is KGHSH and CDR2 is LQKENI in the germline V gene. The CDR3 sequence is 12 residues long.

This clone was detected once. The chain links TRBV5-4 to TRBJ2-5; TRBD1 aligns across 9 bases. The CDR3 length is 14 residues. The V gene's germline CDR1 is SGHNT and CDR2 YYREEE (reference sequence). Trimming cost V 4 bases and J 5 bases; bases outside gene matches: 6. This CDR3 reads CASSREGQGETQYF. CDR3 bases: TGTGCCAGCAGCCGCGAAGGACAGGGGGAGACCCAGTACTTC. The entire variable domain, with the rest obtained from reference TRBV5-4 and TRBJ2-5, is as follows: ETGVTQSPTHLIKTRGQQVTLRCSSQSGHNTVSWYQQALGQGPQFIFQYYREEENGRGNFPPRFSGLQFPNYSSELNVNALELDDSALYLCASSREGQGETQYFGPGTRLLVL.

The V call is TRBV6-5, the J call TRBJ2-4; TRBD1 aligns across 11 bases. V lost 6 bases, J lost 0 bases, and 1 base stayed unmatched. There are 15 residues in the CDR3. CDR1 and CDR2 from the germline V gene are MNHEY and SVGAGI. The CDR3 reads CASRGQGVAKNIQYF. CDR3 DNA: TGTGCCAGCAGGGGACAGGGGGTAGCCAAAAACATTCAGTACTTC.

DNA for the CDR3: TGTGCCAGCACGTTACACAGGGGGGCTAATGAAAAACTGTTTTTT. It translates to CASTLHRGANEKLFF. The chain carries TRBV27 and TRBJ1-4, with 8 nucleotides matching TRBD1. Germline V CDR1 and CDR2: MNHEY, SMNVEV (reference sequence). V lost 7 bases, J lost 3 bases, and 7 bases stayed unmatched. The CDR3 consists of 15 residues.

The rearrangement links TRBV27 to TRBJ1-4; the D gene is possibly TRBD1 (5 bases). CDR3 length equals 15 residues. Trimming stripped 5 bases from V and 0 bases from J, with 10 bases between. The V gene's germline CDR1 is MNHEY and CDR2 SMNVEV (reference sequence). CDR3 sequence reads: CASSREGTTNEKLFF. For the CDR3, the DNA is TGTGCCAGCAGTAGAGAGGGGACAACTAATGAAAAACTGTTTTTT.

This chain connects TRBV7-8 to TRBJ1-3; 9 bases are shared with TRBD1. The CDR3 spans 14 residues. V dropped 3 bases and J dropped 8; count of bases not matched to a gene: 5. Germline loops: CDR1 SGHVS, CDR2 FQNEAQ. The CDR3 loop is CASSFDRGIDTIYF. CDR3 in DNA: TGTGCCAGCAGCTTTGACAGGGGGATTGACACCATATATTTT.

The gene calls are TRBV5-6 and TRBJ2-2; TRBD1 is a possible D gene (5 bases). This CDR3 has 14 amino acids. CDR1 is SGHDT, CDR2 YYEEEE, per germline. Trimming left V 2 bases short and J 7 bases short, with 12 bases between. The CDR3 reads CASSLGHAGGELFF. The CDR3 DNA sequence: TGTGCCAGCAGCTTAGGACACGCTGGCGGGGAGCTGTTTTTT.

This chain joins TRBV6-5 and TRBJ2-2; TRBD2 agrees at 7 bases. The CDR3 extends over 16 amino acids. Trimming removed 0 bases from V and 3 bases from J; junction bases left unmatched: 4. Germline values: CDR1 MNHEY, CDR2 SVGAGI. The CDR3 DNA reads TGTGCCAGCAGTTACTCGAGCGGGATGCACACCGGGGAGCTGTTTTTT. It specifies CASSYSSGMHTGELFF.

With regard to this clone: Sequence at one end of the junction differs from germline and may be a read error. The chain links TRBV14 to TRBJ1-1; D uncertain. The germline V gene has CDR1 SGHDN and CDR2 FVKESK. The CDR3 totals 14 residues. The chain's CDR3 is CASSQDGVNTEAFF. CDR3 DNA sequence: TGTGCCAGCAGTCAAGATGGGGTTAACACTGAAGCTTTCTTT.

The chain links TRBV25-1 to TRBJ2-1; D possibly corresponds to TRBD1 (6 bases). Trimming took off 2 bases at V and 9 bases at J, with 8 bases between the two ends. Germline CDR1 is MGHDK and CDR2 is SYGVNS. The CDR3 has 12 residues. The CDR3 region is CASSERGSEQFF. DNA of the CDR3: TGTGCCAGCAGTGAAAGGGGGAGTGAGCAGTTCTTC.

The chain links TRBV15 to TRBJ2-1, with TRBD1 matching 7 bases. Germline V gene lookup returns CDR1 LNHNV and CDR2 YYDKDF (reference sequence). After removal of 8 bases from V and 5 bases from J, the junction contained 6 bases not matched to a gene. The CDR3 length is 13 residues. The CDR3 nucleotides are TGTGCCACCGTTAAGGGACAGAACAATGAGCAGTTCTTC. Translating gives CATVKGQNNEQFF.